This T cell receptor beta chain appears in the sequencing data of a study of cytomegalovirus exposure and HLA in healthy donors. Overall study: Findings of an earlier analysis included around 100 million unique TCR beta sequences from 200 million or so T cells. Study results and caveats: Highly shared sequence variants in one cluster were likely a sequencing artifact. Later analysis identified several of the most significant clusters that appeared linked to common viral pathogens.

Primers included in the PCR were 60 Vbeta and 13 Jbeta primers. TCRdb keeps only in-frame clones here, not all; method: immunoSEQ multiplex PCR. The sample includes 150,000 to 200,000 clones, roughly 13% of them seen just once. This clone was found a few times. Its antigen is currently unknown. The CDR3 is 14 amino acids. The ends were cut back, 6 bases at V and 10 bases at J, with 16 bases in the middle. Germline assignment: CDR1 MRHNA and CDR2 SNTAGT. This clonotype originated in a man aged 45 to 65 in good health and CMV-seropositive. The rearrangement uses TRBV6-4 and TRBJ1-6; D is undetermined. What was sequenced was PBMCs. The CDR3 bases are TGTGCCAGCAGGAATAAAACCTCTATCTCACCCCTCCACTTT. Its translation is CASRNKTSISPLHF.